This T cell receptor beta chain was profiled in a study of blood T cell repertoires in COVID-19. At the level of the study: Italy, Spain and the United States were the sources of the convalescent and acute COVID-19 samples.

Germline V gives CDR1 SSHAT, CDR2 FNYEAQ (reference sequence). CDR3 length: 15 residues. Source study methods: Estimates of nucleated cell counts were drawn from the amplification of reference gene primers. Assay used: immunoSEQ multiplex PCR; TCRdb lists only in-frame clones, some missing. The D gene and trimming were derived from the DNA, and the V and J assignments and clone size from that table. The sample lists under 150,000 clones, around 88% occurring once. A note on this clone: One end of the junction does not line up with germline, which may come from a read error.

This TCR was sampled from a woman aged 45-65 years who had recovered from COVID-19. The rearrangement uses TRBV7-7 and TRBJ2-5; D may match TRBD1 or TRBD2 (5 bases each). The material sequenced was PBMCs or T cells enriched from blood (not recorded which). The CDR3 DNA reads as TGTGCTAGCAGCTTAGCGTCAGGGTTGTTGGAGACCCAGTACTTC. Its protein is CASSLASGLLETQYF. Full variable domain (outside the CDR3, taken from reference TRBV7-7 and TRBJ2-5): GAGVSQSPRYKVTKRGQDVTLRCDPISSHATLYWYQQALGQGPEFLTYFNYEAQPDKSGLPSDRFSAERPEGSISTLTIQRTEQRDSAMYRCASSLASGLLETQYFGPGTRLLVL.